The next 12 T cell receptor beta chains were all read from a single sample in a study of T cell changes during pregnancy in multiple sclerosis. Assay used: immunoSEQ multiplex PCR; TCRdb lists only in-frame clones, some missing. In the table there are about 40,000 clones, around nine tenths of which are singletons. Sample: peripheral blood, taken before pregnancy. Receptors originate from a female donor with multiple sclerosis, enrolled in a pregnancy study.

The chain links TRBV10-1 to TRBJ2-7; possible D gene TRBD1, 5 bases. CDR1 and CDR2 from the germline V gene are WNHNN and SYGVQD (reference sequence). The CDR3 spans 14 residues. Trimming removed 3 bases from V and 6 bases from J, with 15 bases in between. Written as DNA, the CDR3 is TGCGCCAGCAGTGAATTAGGGGATACTGGCGAGCAGTACTTC. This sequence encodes CASSELGDTGEQYF.

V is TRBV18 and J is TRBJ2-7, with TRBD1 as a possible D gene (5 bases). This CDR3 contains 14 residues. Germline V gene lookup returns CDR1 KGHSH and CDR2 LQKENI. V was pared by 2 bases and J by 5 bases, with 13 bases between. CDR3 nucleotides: TGTGCCAGCTCACCATCCAGGGCTCGGGACGAGCAGTACTTC. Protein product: CASSPSRARDEQYF.

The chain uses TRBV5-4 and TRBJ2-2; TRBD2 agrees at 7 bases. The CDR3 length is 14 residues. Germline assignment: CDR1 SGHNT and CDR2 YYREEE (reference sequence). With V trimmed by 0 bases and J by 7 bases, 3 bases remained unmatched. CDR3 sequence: CASSLGSGVGELFF. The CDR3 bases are TGTGCCAGCAGCTTGGGCAGCGGGGTCGGGGAGCTGTTTTTT.

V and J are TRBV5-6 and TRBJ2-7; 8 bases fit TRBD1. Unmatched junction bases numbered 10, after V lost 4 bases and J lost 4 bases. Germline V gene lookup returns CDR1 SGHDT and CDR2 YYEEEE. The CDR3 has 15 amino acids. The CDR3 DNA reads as TGTGCCAGCAGCACCGGGGACAGGTCGATTTACGAGCAGTACTTC. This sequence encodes CASSTGDRSIYEQYF.

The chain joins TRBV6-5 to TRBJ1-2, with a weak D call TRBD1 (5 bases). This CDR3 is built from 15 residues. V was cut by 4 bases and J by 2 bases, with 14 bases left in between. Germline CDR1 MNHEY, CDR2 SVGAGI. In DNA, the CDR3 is TGTGCCAGCAGTTGGGTGGGCGGGGACAACTATGGCTACACCTTC. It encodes CASSWVGGDNYGYTF.

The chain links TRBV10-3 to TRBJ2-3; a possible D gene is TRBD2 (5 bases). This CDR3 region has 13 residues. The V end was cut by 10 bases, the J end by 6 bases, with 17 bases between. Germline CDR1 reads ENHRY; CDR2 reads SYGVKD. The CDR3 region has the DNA TGTGCCACCCTGAGGGAGCTGGGGGATACGCAGTATTTT. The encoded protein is CATLRELGDTQYF.

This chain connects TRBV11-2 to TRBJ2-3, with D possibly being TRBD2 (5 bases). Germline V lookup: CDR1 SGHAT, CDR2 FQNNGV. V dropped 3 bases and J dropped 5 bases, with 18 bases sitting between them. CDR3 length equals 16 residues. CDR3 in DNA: TGTGCCAGCAGCTTTAATAGCGACCAGGCCGGAGATACGCAGTATTTT. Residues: CASSFNSDQAGDTQYF.

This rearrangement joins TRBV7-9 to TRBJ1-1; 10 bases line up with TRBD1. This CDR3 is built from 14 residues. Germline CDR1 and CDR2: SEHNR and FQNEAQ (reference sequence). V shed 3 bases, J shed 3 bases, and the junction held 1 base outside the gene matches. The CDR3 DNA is TGTGCCAGCAGCTTCGACAGGGGGCACACTGAAGCTTTCTTT. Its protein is CASSFDRGHTEAFF.

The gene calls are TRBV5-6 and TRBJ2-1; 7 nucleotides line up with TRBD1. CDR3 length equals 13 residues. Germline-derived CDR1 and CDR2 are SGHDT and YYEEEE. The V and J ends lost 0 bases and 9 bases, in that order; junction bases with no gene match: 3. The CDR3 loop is CASSLGPGGEQFF. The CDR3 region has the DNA TGTGCCAGCAGCTTGGGCCCAGGGGGTGAGCAGTTCTTC.

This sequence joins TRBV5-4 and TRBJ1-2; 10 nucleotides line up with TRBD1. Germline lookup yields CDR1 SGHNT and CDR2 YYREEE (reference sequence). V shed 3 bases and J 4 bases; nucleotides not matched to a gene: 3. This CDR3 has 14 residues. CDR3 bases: TGTGCCAGCAGCTCACGGACAGGGGGCTATGGCTACACCTTC. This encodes CASSSRTGGYGYTF.

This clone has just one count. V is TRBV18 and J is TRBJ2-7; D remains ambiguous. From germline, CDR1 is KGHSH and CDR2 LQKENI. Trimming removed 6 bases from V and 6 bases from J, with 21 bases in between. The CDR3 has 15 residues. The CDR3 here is CASSPQDHLSGEQYF. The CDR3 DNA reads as TGTGCCAGCTCCCCTCAGGATCACCTAAGTGGCGAGCAGTACTTC.

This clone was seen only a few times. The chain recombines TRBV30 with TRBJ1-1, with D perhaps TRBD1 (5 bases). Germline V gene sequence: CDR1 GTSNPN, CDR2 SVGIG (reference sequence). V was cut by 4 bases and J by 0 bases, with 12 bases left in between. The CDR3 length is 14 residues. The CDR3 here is CAWTLRGVNTEAFF. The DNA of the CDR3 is TGTGCCTGGACCCTACGGGGGGTGAACACTGAAGCTTTCTTT.